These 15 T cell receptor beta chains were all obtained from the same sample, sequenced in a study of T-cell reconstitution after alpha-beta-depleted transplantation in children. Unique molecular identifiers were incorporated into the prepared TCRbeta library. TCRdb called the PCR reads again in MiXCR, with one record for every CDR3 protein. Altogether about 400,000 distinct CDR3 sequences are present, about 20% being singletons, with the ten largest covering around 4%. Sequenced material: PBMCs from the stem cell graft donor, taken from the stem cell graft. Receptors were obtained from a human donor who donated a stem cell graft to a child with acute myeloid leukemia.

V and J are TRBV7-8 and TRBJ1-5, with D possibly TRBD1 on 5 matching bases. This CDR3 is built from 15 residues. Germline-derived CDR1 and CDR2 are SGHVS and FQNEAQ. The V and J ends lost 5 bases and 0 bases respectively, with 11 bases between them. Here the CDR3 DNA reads TGTGCCAGCAGCCTTGGGGCATATAGCAATCAGCCCCAGCATTTT. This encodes CASSLGAYSNQPQHF.

The CDR3 bases are TGTGCCATCAGTGAGTCTACTAGCGGGAGGGGAAACAATGAGCAGTTCTTC. Translating it yields CAISESTSGRGNNEQFF. This chain joins TRBV10-3 and TRBJ2-1; 13 bases are a match to TRBD2. The CDR3 contains 17 residues. J gave up 5 bases and V 0 bases, and 4 bases lay outside the gene matches. Germline assignment: CDR1 ENHRY and CDR2 SYGVKD.

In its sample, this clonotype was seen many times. The CDR3 region is CASSFGGTRQTYGYTF. The CDR3 DNA follows: TGTGCCAGCAGTTTCGGCGGTACACGGCAAACCTATGGCTACACCTTC. This chain links TRBV12-3 or TRBV12-4 with TRBJ1-2, with D hard to call. The CDR3 is 16 amino acids. Between the trimmed V and J ends, which lost 3 bases and 4 bases, there was a span of 18 bases.

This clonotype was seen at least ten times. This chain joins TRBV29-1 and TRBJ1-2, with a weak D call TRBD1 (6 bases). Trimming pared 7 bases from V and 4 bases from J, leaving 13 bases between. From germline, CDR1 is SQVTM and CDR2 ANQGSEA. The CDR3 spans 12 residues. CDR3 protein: CSAGEQGYGYTF. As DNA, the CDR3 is TGCAGCGCCGGAGAACAGGGCTATGGCTACACCTTC.

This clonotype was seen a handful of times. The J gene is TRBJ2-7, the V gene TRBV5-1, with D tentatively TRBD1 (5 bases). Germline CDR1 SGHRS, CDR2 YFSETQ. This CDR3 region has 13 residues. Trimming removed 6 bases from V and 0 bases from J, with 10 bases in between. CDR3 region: CASMDIRSYEQYF. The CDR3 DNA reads TGCGCCAGCATGGACATTCGCTCCTACGAGCAGTACTTC.

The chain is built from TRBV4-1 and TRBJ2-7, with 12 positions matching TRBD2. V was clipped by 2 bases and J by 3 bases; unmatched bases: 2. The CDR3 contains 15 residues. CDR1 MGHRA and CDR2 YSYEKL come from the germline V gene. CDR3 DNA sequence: TGCGCCAGCAGCCAACCGACTAGCGGGAGCTACGAGCAGTACTTC. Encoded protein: CASSQPTSGSYEQYF.

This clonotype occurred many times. The CDR3 region is CATKWGPDSGNTIYF. Written as DNA, the CDR3 is TGTGCCACCAAATGGGGACCCGACTCTGGAAACACCATATATTTT. The gene calls are TRBV6-5 and TRBJ1-3; TRBD1 might be the D (5 bases). The germline V gene has CDR1 MNHEY and CDR2 SVGAGI. CDR3 length: 15 residues. Trimming removed 10 bases at V and 0 bases at J, with 16 bases between.

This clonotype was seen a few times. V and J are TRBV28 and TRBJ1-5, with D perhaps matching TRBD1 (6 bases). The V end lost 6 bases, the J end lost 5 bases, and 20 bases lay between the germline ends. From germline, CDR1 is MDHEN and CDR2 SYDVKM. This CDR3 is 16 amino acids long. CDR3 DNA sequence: TGTGCCAGCAGCAAAAGTCGCGGGGGCGCCGATCAGCCCCAGCATTTT. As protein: CASSKSRGGADQPQHF.

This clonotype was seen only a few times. CDR3 loop: CSATGTSFYEQYF. DNA for the CDR3: TGCAGTGCAACCGGGACTAGCTTCTACGAGCAGTACTTC. The V call is TRBV20-1, the J call TRBJ2-7; 9 nucleotides line up with TRBD2. Germline CDR1 reads DFQATT; CDR2 reads SNEGSKA (reference sequence). This CDR3 spans 13 amino acids. With V trimmed by 6 bases and J by 3 bases, 6 bases remained unmatched.

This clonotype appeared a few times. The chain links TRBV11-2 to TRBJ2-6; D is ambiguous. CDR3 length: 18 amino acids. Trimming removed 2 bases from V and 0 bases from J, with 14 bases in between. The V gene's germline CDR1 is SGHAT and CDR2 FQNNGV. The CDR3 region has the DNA TGTGCCAGCAGCTTAAAGGCAGGCAGCTACTCTGGGGCCAACGTCCTGACTTTC. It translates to CASSLKAGSYSGANVLTF.

This CDR3 is CSATSRGPSGSTDTQYF. For the CDR3, the DNA is TGCAGTGCTACAAGCCGGGGGCCTAGCGGTAGCACAGATACGCAGTATTTT. V and J are TRBV20-1 and TRBJ2-3, with D possibly being TRBD2 (7 bases). The CDR3 sequence is 17 residues long. The germline V gene encodes CDR1 DFQATT and CDR2 SNEGSKA (reference sequence). V lost 4 bases and J 0 bases, leaving 20 bases between the germline ends.

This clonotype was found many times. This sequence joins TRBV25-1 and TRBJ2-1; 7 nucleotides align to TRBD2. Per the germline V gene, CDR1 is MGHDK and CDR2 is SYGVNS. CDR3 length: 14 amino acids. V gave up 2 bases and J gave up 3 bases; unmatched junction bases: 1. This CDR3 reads CASSEGRDYNEQFF. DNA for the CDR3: TGTGCCAGCAGTGAAGGGAGGGACTACAATGAGCAGTTCTTC.

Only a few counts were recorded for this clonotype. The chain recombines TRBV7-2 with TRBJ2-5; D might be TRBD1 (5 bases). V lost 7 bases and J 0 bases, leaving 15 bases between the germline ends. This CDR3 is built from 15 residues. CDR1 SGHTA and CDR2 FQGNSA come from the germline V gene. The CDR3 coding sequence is TGTGCCAGCACCGACGACAGTCTCTACCAAGAGACCCAGTACTTC. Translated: CASTDDSLYQETQYF.

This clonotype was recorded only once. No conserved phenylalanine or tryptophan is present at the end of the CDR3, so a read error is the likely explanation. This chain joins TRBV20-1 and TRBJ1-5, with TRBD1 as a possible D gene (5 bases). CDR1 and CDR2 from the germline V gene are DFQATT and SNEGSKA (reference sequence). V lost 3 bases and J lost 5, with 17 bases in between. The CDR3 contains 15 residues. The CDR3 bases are TGCAGTGCTAGCCAGGGCCGGTATGGATATCAGCCCCAGCATTAT. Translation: CSASQGRYGYQPQHY.

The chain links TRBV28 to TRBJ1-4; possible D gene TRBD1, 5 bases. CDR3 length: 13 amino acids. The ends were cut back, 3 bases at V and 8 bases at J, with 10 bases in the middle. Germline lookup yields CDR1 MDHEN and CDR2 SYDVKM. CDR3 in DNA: TGTGCCAGCAGTTTTTTAGGGACCGAAAAACTGTTTTTT. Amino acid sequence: CASSFLGTEKLFF.